Presented here are 20 T cell receptor beta chains from one specimen sequenced in a study of glioma-infiltrating T cells. The iRepertoire nested amplicon-rescue multiplex PCR amplified TCR alpha and beta CDR3s from RNA. TCRdb used MiXCR to reprocess the multiplex PCR reads, holding one entry per CDR3 protein. The table has approximately 190,000 distinct CDR3 sequences, about 32% seen once; the top ten hold roughly a fifth. The material sequenced was glioma tissue, nonneoplastic brain tissue, or PBMCs (not recorded which). The receptors come from a human donor with low-grade glioma or glioblastoma, undergoing nonglioma brain surgery, or in good health (not recorded which).

The rearrangement uses TRBV19 and TRBJ1-2, with a tentative D call TRBD1 (5 bases). This CDR3 spans 13 amino acids. The germline V gene has CDR1 LNHDA and CDR2 SQIVND (reference sequence). V lost 6 bases and J lost 2, with 10 bases in between. In nucleotides, the CDR3 is TGTGCCAGTAGCCCCAGGGTAAACTATGGCTACACCTTC. Protein product: CASSPRVNYGYTF.

This clonotype was counted many times. CDR3 region: CASRRAGATYEQYF. The CDR3 DNA reads TGTGCCAGCAGGAGAGCGGGAGCTACCTACGAGCAGTACTTC. The gene calls are TRBV27 and TRBJ2-7; TRBD2 aligns across 8 bases. Germline lookup yields CDR1 MNHEY and CDR2 SMNVEV (reference sequence). The CDR3 is made up of 14 amino acids. The junction had 6 bases not matched to a gene; V was cut back by 6 bases and J by 2 bases.

At least ten counts were recorded for this clonotype. The rearrangement joins TRBV6-1 to TRBJ2-5, with 8 bases lining up with TRBD1. The CDR3 is 15 amino acids. After removal of 4 bases from V and 4 bases from J, the junction contained 8 bases not matched to a gene. From germline, CDR1 is MNHNS and CDR2 SASEGT. The CDR3 protein is CASSGDRRMVETQYF. The CDR3 nucleotides read TGTGCCAGCAGTGGGGACAGGAGAATGGTAGAGACCCAGTACTTC.

This clonotype was seen ten or more times. V is TRBV7-9 and J is TRBJ2-5, with a possible D match to TRBD2 (5 bases). This CDR3 is 15 amino acids long. The ends were cut back, 3 bases at V and 1 base at J, with 12 bases in the middle. The germline V gene has CDR1 SEHNR and CDR2 FQNEAQ (reference sequence). The CDR3 protein is CASSFGSGTQETQYF. The CDR3 DNA reads TGTGCCAGCAGCTTTGGGTCGGGAACCCAAGAGACCCAGTACTTC.

This clonotype was counted ten times or more. The chain recombines TRBV18 with TRBJ2-7; no firm D call. The CDR3 contains 14 residues. Trimming cost V 5 bases and J 1 base, with 12 bases left between them. Germline CDR1 reads KGHSH; CDR2 reads LQKENI. CDR3 sequence reads: CASSATLGSYEQYF. CDR3 coding DNA: TGTGCCAGCTCAGCAACTCTAGGTTCCTACGAGCAGTACTTC.

This clonotype has at least ten counts. The J gene is TRBJ2-2, the V gene TRBV7-2; TRBD1 is a possible D gene (5 bases). Germline assignment: CDR1 SGHTA and CDR2 FQGNSA. Between the trimmed V and J ends, which lost 0 bases and 3 bases, there was a span of 8 bases. The length of the CDR3 is 15 residues. CDR3 loop: CASSLASRDTGELFF. Here the CDR3 DNA reads TGTGCCAGCAGCTTAGCTAGCAGGGACACCGGGGAGCTGTTTTTT.

There are many counts of this clonotype. The chain couples TRBV7-6 to TRBJ2-7; D is unresolved. V lost 5 bases, J lost 9 bases, and 17 bases lay in between. The CDR3 covers 13 residues. The V gene's germline CDR1 is SGHVS and CDR2 FNYEAQ. The CDR3 DNA reads as TGTGCCAGCAGCCTAGGATGGGCCTCTGGGCAGTACTTC. Protein sequence: CASSLGWASGQYF.

This clonotype was seen ten or more times. This sequence joins TRBV25-1 and TRBJ1-2, with unresolved D. The V gene lost 3 bases and the J gene lost 2 bases, with 7 bases spanning the gap. The CDR3 is 13 amino acids. Germline CDR1 and CDR2: MGHDK and SYGVNS. CDR3 region: CASSDPSNYGYTF. CDR3 nucleotides: TGTGCCAGCAGTGACCCTTCCAACTATGGCTACACCTTC.

This clonotype was detected ten times or more. The chain couples TRBV27 to TRBJ1-5, with TRBD1 identical over 9 bases. With V trimmed by 6 bases and J by 3 bases, 3 bases remained unmatched. The germline V gene has CDR1 MNHEY and CDR2 SMNVEV (reference sequence). CDR3 length equals 14 residues. In DNA form, the CDR3 reads TGTGCCAGCAGGGGGACAGGGTACAATCAGCCCCAGCATTTT. Amino acid sequence: CASRGTGYNQPQHF.

This clonotype was seen repeatedly, ten times or more. The genes are TRBV20-1 and TRBJ2-1; 9 nucleotides align to TRBD1. The CDR3 consists of 14 residues. J was trimmed by 4 bases and V by 4 bases; bases with no gene match: 5. The germline V gene has CDR1 DFQATT and CDR2 SNEGSKA (reference sequence). For the CDR3, the DNA is TGCAGTGCTACCCGGGACAGGGAGTACAATGAGCAGTTCTTC. Its translation: CSATRDREYNEQFF.

The chain is built from TRBV14 and TRBJ2-7; D gene unclear. Germline V gene sequence: CDR1 SGHDN, CDR2 FVKESK. V was shortened by 0 bases and J by 6 bases, with 15 bases between the two germline ends. This CDR3 is built from 15 residues. CDR3 in DNA: TGTGCCAGCAGCCAAGATTCAGTACGACTTGGCGAGCAGTACTTC. It encodes CASSQDSVRLGEQYF.

The genes are TRBV9 and TRBJ2-1; the D gene could be TRBD1 or TRBD2 (5 bases each). Germline V gives CDR1 SGDLS, CDR2 YYNGEE. The CDR3 has 17 amino acids. Between the trimmed V and J ends, which lost 3 bases and 0 bases, there was a span of 16 bases. The CDR3 nucleotides are TGTGCCAGCAGCGCCATGGGACGCCAGAGCTCCTACAATGAGCAGTTCTTC. Amino acid sequence: CASSAMGRQSSYNEQFF.

This clonotype has a count of ten or more. The rearrangement joins TRBV27 to TRBJ1-1; D not resolved. The V gene lost 3 bases and the J gene lost 3 bases, with 14 bases spanning the gap. There are 15 residues in the CDR3. Per germline, CDR1 MNHEY and CDR2 SMNVEV (reference sequence). Here the CDR3 reads CASSLKALRDTEAFF. CDR3 in DNA: TGTGCCAGCAGTTTGAAGGCACTCCGGGACACTGAAGCTTTCTTT.

At least ten counts were recorded for this clonotype. The rearrangement links TRBV7-2 to TRBJ2-3; D perhaps matches TRBD1 (5 bases). The V end was cut by 10 bases, the J end by 5 bases, with 13 bases between. The CDR3 has 12 residues. Germline CDR1 reads SGHTA; CDR2 reads FQGNSA. CDR3: CATRLGQDTQYF. Here the CDR3 DNA reads TGTGCCACCAGGTTGGGGCAAGATACGCAGTATTTT.

The rearrangement links TRBV19 to TRBJ2-1; 8 bases match TRBD2. The germline V gene encodes CDR1 LNHDA and CDR2 SQIVND (reference sequence). This CDR3 contains 15 residues. The V and J ends lost 3 bases and 4 bases, in that order; junction bases with no gene match: 5. CDR3 in amino acids: CASSIPSGSYNEQFF. For the CDR3, the DNA is TGTGCCAGTAGTATCCCAAGCGGGAGTTACAATGAGCAGTTCTTC. Full variable domain (rest looked up from reference TRBV19 and TRBJ2-1): DGGITQSPKYLFRKEGQNVTLSCEQNLNHDAMYWYRQDPGQGLRLIYYSQIVNDFQKGDIAEGYSVSREKKESFPLTVTSAQKNPTAFYLCASSIPSGSYNEQFFGPGTRLTVL.

This clonotype was seen just once. The J gene is TRBJ2-1, the V gene TRBV3-1, with 7 nucleotides matching TRBD2. Germline V lookup: CDR1 LGHDT, CDR2 YNNKEL (reference sequence). The CDR3 contains 15 residues. V lost 5 bases to trimming and J lost 4 bases; unmatched junction nucleotides: 8. This CDR3 is CASSTRGGAYNEQFF. The CDR3 DNA is TGTGCCAGCAGCACCCGCGGGGGAGCGTACAATGAGCAGTTCTTC.

Concerning this clonotype itself: This sequence may be a read error, since a much larger clone differs from it by one base. The chain employs TRBV18 and TRBJ1-2; D is possibly TRBD1 (5 bases). Germline CDR1 and CDR2: KGHSH and LQKENI. Trimming cost V 9 bases and J 7 bases, with 21 bases left between them. This CDR3 is built from 14 residues. The CDR3: CARSSQPGSGGYTF. The CDR3 DNA is TGTGCCAGAAGCTCACAGCCAGGGAGCGGTGGCTACACCTTC.

This clonotype was seen ten or more times. The chain combines TRBV27 with TRBJ1-3, with 8 bases lining up with TRBD1. This CDR3 contains 15 residues. CDR1 MNHEY and CDR2 SMNVEV come from the germline V gene (reference sequence). V lost 5 bases to trimming and J lost 0 bases; unmatched junction nucleotides: 3. CDR3 nucleotides: TGTGCCAGCAGTCCCACAGGGGGCTCTGGAAACACCATATATTTT. Amino acid sequence: CASSPTGGSGNTIYF.

Regarding this clonotype: This may be a read error, as it is one base from a much larger clone. The CDR3 does not end in the conserved phenylalanine or tryptophan, so this is likely a read error. V usage is TRBV7-2 and J usage is TRBJ2-5; 10 bases are shared with TRBD2. V was clipped by 4 bases and J by 5 bases; unmatched bases: 7. The CDR3 is 15 amino acids. In germline, CDR1 is SGHTA, CDR2 FQGNSA. The CDR3 region is CASSSGTSAAETQYS. The CDR3, as DNA: TGTGCCAGCAGCTCCGGGACTAGCGCCGCCGAGACCCAGTACTCC.

This clonotype occurred many times. The chain uses TRBV7-9 and TRBJ2-2, with 9 bases lining up with TRBD2. Germline lookup yields CDR1 SEHNR and CDR2 FQNEAQ (reference sequence). The trim removed 5 bases at V and 3 bases at J, leaving 7 bases unmatched. There are 16 residues in the CDR3. The CDR3 DNA sequence: TGTGCCAGCAGCCCTCCTAGCGGGACTGACACCGGGGAGCTGTTTTTT. It translates to CASSPPSGTDTGELFF. Variable domain in full (rest from reference TRBV7-9 and TRBJ2-2): DTGVSQNPRHKITKRGQNVTFRCDPISEHNRLYWYRQTLGQGPEFLTYFQNEAQLEKSRLLSDRFSAERPKGSFSTLEIQRTEQGDSAMYLCASSPPSGTDTGELFFGEGSRLTVL.